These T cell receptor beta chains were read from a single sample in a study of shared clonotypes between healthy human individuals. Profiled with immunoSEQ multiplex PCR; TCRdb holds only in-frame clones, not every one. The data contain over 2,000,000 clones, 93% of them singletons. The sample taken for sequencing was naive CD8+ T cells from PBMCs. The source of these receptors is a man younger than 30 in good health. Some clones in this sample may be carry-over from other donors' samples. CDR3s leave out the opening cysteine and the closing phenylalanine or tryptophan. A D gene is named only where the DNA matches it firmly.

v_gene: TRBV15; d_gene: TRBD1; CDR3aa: ATSRKTGEETQY
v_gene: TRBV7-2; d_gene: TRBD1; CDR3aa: ASSSRTGGNYEQY
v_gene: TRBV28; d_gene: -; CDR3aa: ASSPGSEAF
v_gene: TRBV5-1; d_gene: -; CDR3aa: ASRNGGTSTDTQY
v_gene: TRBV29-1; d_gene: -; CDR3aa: SAGAGEFYGYT
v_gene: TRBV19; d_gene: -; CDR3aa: AIYGTPNEAF
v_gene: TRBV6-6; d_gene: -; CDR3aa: ASREGSGNTIY
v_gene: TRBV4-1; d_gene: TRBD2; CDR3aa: ASSPLTSPDNEQF
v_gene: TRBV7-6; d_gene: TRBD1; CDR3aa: ASSVRQGVGTDTQY
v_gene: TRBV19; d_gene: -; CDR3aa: ASSTRALGDTQY
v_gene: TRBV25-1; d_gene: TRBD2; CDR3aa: ATQGLAEIQETQY
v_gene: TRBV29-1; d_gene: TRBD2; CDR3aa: SVKGTSGRGTGELF
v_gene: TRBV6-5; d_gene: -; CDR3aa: ASSYSFVGPGETQY
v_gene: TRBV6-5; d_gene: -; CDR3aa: ASTPRGGKGEQY
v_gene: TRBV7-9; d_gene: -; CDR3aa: ASRSGNTIY
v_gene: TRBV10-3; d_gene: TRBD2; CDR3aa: AISELGLAGVDNEQY
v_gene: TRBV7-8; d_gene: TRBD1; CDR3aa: ASSLAGTGFYEQY
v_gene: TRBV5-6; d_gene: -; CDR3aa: ASSLGGSYGYT
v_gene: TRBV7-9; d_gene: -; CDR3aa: ASSLDRTVADTQY
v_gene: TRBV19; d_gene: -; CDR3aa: ATEGGGDSYGYT
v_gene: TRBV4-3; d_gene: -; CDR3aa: ASSQDRYNSGNTIY
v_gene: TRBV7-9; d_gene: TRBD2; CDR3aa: ASTLSYGREGDTQY
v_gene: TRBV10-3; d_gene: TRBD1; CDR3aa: AISGRDRGTDTQY
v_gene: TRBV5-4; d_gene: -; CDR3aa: ASSFRAESSYEQY
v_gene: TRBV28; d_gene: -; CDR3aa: ASSSIRGNQPQH
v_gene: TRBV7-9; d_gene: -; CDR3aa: ASEDPDGEY
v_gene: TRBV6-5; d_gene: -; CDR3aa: ASSYRGAGNTIY
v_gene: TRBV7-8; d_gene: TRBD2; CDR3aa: ASSLGLAGGWLGELF
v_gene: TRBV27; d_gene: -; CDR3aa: ASQNPYNEQF
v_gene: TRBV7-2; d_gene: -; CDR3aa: ASSGVGLDNEQF
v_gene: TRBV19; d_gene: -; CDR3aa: ASSIGTNEQF
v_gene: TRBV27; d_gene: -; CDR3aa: ASSLLGGPNEKLF
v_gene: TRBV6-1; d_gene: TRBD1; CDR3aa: ASSEDRVFYGYT
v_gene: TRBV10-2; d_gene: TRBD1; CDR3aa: ASNWNRGWNEQF
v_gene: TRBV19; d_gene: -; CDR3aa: ASSIGWEQF
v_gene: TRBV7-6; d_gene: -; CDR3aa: ASSSEARDYEQY
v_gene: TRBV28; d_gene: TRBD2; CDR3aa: ASILTSGSTDTQY
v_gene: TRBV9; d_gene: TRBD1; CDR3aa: ASSAPGQSYNEQF
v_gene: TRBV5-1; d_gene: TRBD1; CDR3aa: ASSSTGGFMNTEAF
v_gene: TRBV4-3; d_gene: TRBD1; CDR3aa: ASSPDRGSNQPQH
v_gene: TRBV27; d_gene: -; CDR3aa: ASSLPGGNEQY
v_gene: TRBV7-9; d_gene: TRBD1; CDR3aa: ASSFRAGGLETQY
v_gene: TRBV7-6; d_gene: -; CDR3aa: ASSLEPRGLPGLGAYGYT
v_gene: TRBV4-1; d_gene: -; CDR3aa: ASSHRDRNREAF
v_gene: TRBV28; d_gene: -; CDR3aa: ASSPRTFGYT
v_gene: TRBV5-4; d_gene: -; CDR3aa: ASIGGDSGNTIY
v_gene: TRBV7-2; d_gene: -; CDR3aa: ASSPISPKDRFTGELF
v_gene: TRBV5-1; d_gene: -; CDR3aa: ASRHDKYEQY
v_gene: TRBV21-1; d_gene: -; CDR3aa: ASSEARFLSTDTQY
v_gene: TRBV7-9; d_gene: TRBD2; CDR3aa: ASSLETSGLNEQF